This is a list of T cell receptor beta chains from one sample in a study of regulatory T cells in long-lasting Graves disease. TCRdb reprocessed the multiplex PCR reads with MiXCR, giving one entry per CDR3 protein. This table holds approximately 380,000 distinct CDR3 sequences, about 20% found once. The sample in question was peripheral blood mononuclear cells (PBMCs), obtained when the disease was refractory, from a patient treated with antithyroid drugs. These TCRs come from a female donor with Graves disease. CDR3s include the opening cysteine and the closing phenylalanine or tryptophan. D genes are given only for firm matches. Not every row has a clone size; where given, it reads once, few, many or a size class.

clone size,D gene,J gene,V gene,CDR3 protein,CDR3 DNA
.,.,TRBJ1-1,TRBV5-1,CASSSHTGTGLVEAFF,TGCGCCAGCAGCTCACATACCGGGACGGGGTTAGTAGAAGCTTTCTTT
.,TRBD1,TRBJ2-5,TRBV7-9,CASSPSPGQSYTQETQYF,TGTGCCAGCAGCCCTAGCCCGGGACAGAGTTATACCCAAGAGACCCAGTACTTC
few,.,TRBJ2-7,TRBV19,CASSLQGKIYEQYF,TGTGCCAGTAGTTTACAGGGAAAAATCTACGAGCAGTACTTC
.,.,TRBJ1-5,TRBV27,CASSLSRQGNQPQHF,TGTGCCAGCAGTTTATCGAGGCAGGGCAATCAGCCCCAGCATTTT
few,.,TRBJ2-2,TRBV7-6,CASSLVGPGLNTGELFF,TGTGCCAGCAGCTTAGTAGGGCCAGGTTTGAACACCGGGGAGCTGTTTTTT
few,TRBD2,TRBJ2-2,TRBV10-3,CAISGLAGNSTGELFF,TGTGCCATCAGTGGCCTAGCGGGCAACTCCACCGGGGAGCTGTTTTTT
few,.,TRBJ2-3,TRBV7-9,CASSPGIYTQYF,TGTGCCAGCAGCCCGGGGATATATACGCAGTATTTT
.,.,TRBJ1-5,TRBV20-1,CSARVIQGLLSGQPQHF,TGCAGTGCTAGAGTAATACAGGGTCTGCTTTCTGGTCAGCCCCAGCATTTT
many,.,TRBJ2-7,TRBV5-1,CASRDTPQFYEQYF,TGCGCCAGCAGGGACACACCGCAATTCTACGAGCAGTACTTC
many,.,TRBJ1-1,TRBV6-5,CASSYPNGGEAFF,TGTGCCAGCAGTTACCCGAACGGGGGTGAAGCTTTCTTT
many,.,TRBJ2-2,TRBV12-3/TRBV12-4,CASKLAGNFPGELFF,TGTGCCAGCAAACTGGCCGGAAATTTCCCCGGGGAGCTGTTTTTT
many,.,TRBJ1-2,TRBV12-3/TRBV12-4,CASSSQGGGDYGYTF,TGTGCCAGCAGTTCCCAAGGGGGGGGGGACTATGGCTACACCTTC
few,TRBD2,TRBJ2-7,TRBV20-1,CSARGIAGDSYEQYF,TGCAGTGCTAGAGGAATAGCGGGAGACTCCTACGAGCAGTACTTC
.,TRBD2,TRBJ2-3,TRBV14,CASSHETSGHTDTQYF,TGTGCCAGCAGCCATGAAACTAGCGGACACACAGATACGCAGTATTTT
few,.,TRBJ2-7,TRBV6-1,CASSYFGTGQYF,TGTGCCAGCAGCTACTTCGGGACCGGGCAGTACTTC
many,.,TRBJ2-2,TRBV7-9,CASTSSYTGELFF,TGTGCCAGCACCTCCTCCTACACCGGGGAGCTGTTTTTT
.,.,TRBJ2-3,TRBV9,CASSVGGMSTDTQYF,TGTGCCAGCAGCGTAGGTGGGATGAGCACAGATACGCAGTATTTT
.,.,TRBJ2-5,TRBV7-8,CASIRRVGRSPRETQYF,TGTGCCAGCATTCGGAGGGTAGGACGGAGTCCGAGGGAGACCCAGTACTTC
many,.,TRBJ1-6,TRBV3-1,CASSQEAFRDNSPLHF,TGTGCCAGCAGCCAAGAAGCGTTTCGGGATAATTCACCCCTCCACTTT
many,.,TRBJ2-4,TRBV4-2,CASSQVGGNIQYF,TGTGCCAGCAGCCAAGTGGGGGGAAACATTCAGTACTTC
few,.,TRBJ1-1,TRBV25-1,CASSGFTNTEAFF,TGTGCCAGCAGTGGGTTTACGAACACTGAAGCTTTCTTT
many,TRBD1,TRBJ1-2,TRBV30,CAFSPTQGDGYTF,TGTGCCTTCTCTCCGACGCAGGGGGATGGCTACACCTTC